Given below is one T cell receptor beta chain in context. The antigen is not known. This specimen comes from a study of response to subunit inactivated influenza vaccine. Regarding the study as a whole: It was the authors' suggestion that each seasonal influenza vaccination recruits few new T cells.

This CDR3 spans 16 amino acids. V shed 0 bases and J shed 6 bases, with 12 bases lying between them. Per germline, CDR1 SGHTA and CDR2 FQGNSA. TCRdb reanalysed the RT-PCR reads using MiXCR and keeps one entry per CDR3 protein. Of roughly 570,000 distinct CDR3 sequences listed, approximately 13% are singletons. The V and J genes are TRBV7-2 and TRBJ1-6; the D is unclear. Here the sequenced sample was PBMCs from blood, taken roughly 45 days after vaccination. This TCR was sampled from a man in his forties or fifties who received an inactivated influenza vaccine. The CDR3 DNA sequence: TGTGCCAGCAGCTTAGCGAGCCCAAGGTTTAATTCACCCCTCCACTTT. This encodes CASSLASPRFNSPLHF.